This entry lists 15 T cell receptor beta chains sequenced from one sample in a study of blood T cell repertoires in COVID-19. The table came from immunoSEQ multiplex PCR; TCRdb's copy has only in-frame clones and leaves some out. The table shows approximately 89,000 clones, with about 80% occurring only once. Sequenced material: peripheral blood. The receptors were sampled from a human donor in a cohort sampled during active COVID-19.

V is TRBV4-1 and J is TRBJ1-2, with a tentative D call TRBD1 (6 bases). Germline CDR1 MGHRA, CDR2 YSYEKL. The CDR3 consists of 13 residues. The V and J ends lost 3 bases and 6 bases respectively, with 11 bases between them. The CDR3 region has the DNA TGCGCCAGCAGCCAGACAGGTTTGGATGGCTACACCTTC. It translates to CASSQTGLDGYTF.

The sample holds many counts of this clone. The chain carries TRBV6-5 and TRBJ1-2; the match to TRBD1 covers 11 bases. Germline V gene lookup returns CDR1 MNHEY and CDR2 SVGAGI. The CDR3 length is 14 residues. V lost 7 bases and J lost 4; bases outside the gene matches: 5. CDR3 sequence (DNA): TGTGCCAGCACCGGGACAGGGGGAGGCTATGGCTACACCTTC. This translates into CASTGTGGGYGYTF.

In its sample, this clone was seen once. CDR3 DNA sequence: TGCGCCAGCAGCTTGGCTCGGGCGGGCAATTCACCCCTCCACTTT. This encodes CASSLARAGNSPLHF. This chain links TRBV5-1 with TRBJ1-6; D gene ambiguous. Germline CDR1 reads SGHRS; CDR2 reads YFSETQ. Trimming took off 0 bases at V and 7 bases at J, with 11 bases between the two ends. The CDR3 length is 15 residues.

V gene TRBV28 combines with J gene TRBJ2-7, with D maybe TRBD2 (6 bases). Germline V lookup: CDR1 MDHEN, CDR2 SYDVKM. CDR3 length: 15 residues. Trimming took 5 bases from V and 4 from J, leaving 18 bases between them. The CDR3 here is CASSPAGTGDYEQYF. In DNA, the CDR3 is TGTGCCAGCAGTCCCGCCGGGACTGGGGATTACGAGCAGTACTTC.

V is TRBV5-4 and J is TRBJ2-4; 8 bases are a match to TRBD2. The V and J ends lost 4 bases and 1 base, in that order; junction bases with no gene match: 7. There are 16 residues in the CDR3. Germline CDR1 is SGHNT and CDR2 is YYREEE (reference sequence). CDR3 nucleotides: TGTGCCAGCAGCCGAAGCGGGAGTGCCGCCAAAAACATTCAGTACTTC. Its translation: CASSRSGSAAKNIQYF.

V is TRBV27 and J is TRBJ2-3; D might be TRBD2 (6 bases). Trimming pared 0 bases from V and 8 bases from J, leaving 12 bases between. The CDR3 has 14 residues. Germline-derived CDR1 and CDR2 are MNHEY and SMNVEV (reference sequence). The CDR3 sequence: CASSLSQGLRTQYF. The CDR3 bases are TGTGCCAGCAGTTTATCCCAGGGACTCCGTACGCAGTATTTT.

The gene calls are TRBV7-2 and TRBJ1-5, with a weak D call TRBD1 (5 bases). Germline CDR1 is SGHTA and CDR2 is FQGNSA. Trimming left V 5 bases short and J 0 bases short, with 14 bases between. The CDR3 runs to 16 residues. The CDR3 DNA sequence: TGTGCCAGCAGCCTGCAGGGTTTGGTTAGCAATCAGCCCCAGCATTTT. This gives the protein CASSLQGLVSNQPQHF.

The rearrangement links TRBV5-1 to TRBJ2-6, with TRBD1 matching over 9 bases. The CDR3 contains 18 residues. From germline, CDR1 is SGHRS and CDR2 YFSETQ. J was trimmed by 2 bases and V by 4 bases; bases with no gene match: 10. CDR3: CASSALRTGVAGANVLTF. Written as DNA, the CDR3 is TGCGCCAGCAGCGCGTTAAGGACAGGGGTAGCTGGGGCCAACGTCCTGACTTTC.

The rearrangement joins TRBV15 to TRBJ2-3; tentative D call: TRBD1 (5 bases). Between the trimmed V and J ends, which lost 0 bases and 1 base, there was a span of 8 bases. CDR1 LNHNV and CDR2 YYDKDF come from the germline V gene (reference sequence). The CDR3 has 15 residues. The CDR3: CATSREGRGTDTQYF. The DNA for the CDR3 is TGTGCCACCAGCAGAGAAGGCAGGGGCACAGATACGCAGTATTTT. The full variable domain, with the rest looked up from reference TRBV15 and TRBJ2-3, is DAMVIQNPRYQVTQFGKPVTLSCSQTLNHNVMYWYQQKSSQAPKLLFHYYDKDFNNEADTPDNFQSRRPNTSFCFLDIRSPGLGDTAMYLCATSREGRGTDTQYFGPGTRLTVL.

V usage is TRBV5-5 and J usage is TRBJ1-2; TRBD1 is a possible D gene (5 bases). V lost 1 base to trimming and J lost 0 bases, with 16 bases between them. This CDR3 region has 17 residues. From germline, CDR1 is SGHKS and CDR2 YYEKEE (reference sequence). The CDR3 protein is CASSLTLPGVSNYGYTF. CDR3 nucleotide sequence: TGTGCCAGCAGCTTGACCCTTCCGGGGGTCTCTAACTATGGCTACACCTTC.

CDR3 protein: CASSFSSGRVGELFF. The CDR3 DNA is TGTGCCAGCAGCTTTTCTAGCGGGAGGGTGGGGGAGCTGTTTTTT. The chain has TRBV7-8 and TRBJ2-2; 12 nucleotides match TRBD2. Trimming cost V 3 bases and J 8 bases; bases outside gene matches: 4. CDR3 length equals 15 residues. Germline V gene sequence: CDR1 SGHVS, CDR2 FQNEAQ.

In this sample, this clone turned up many times. V and J are TRBV15 and TRBJ1-4; TRBD1 aligns across 8 bases. The CDR3 has 14 residues. Trimming took 5 bases from V and 6 from J; bases not matched to a gene: 5. Germline assignment: CDR1 LNHNV and CDR2 YYDKDF (reference sequence). CDR3 nucleotide sequence: TGTGCCACCAGCGGCGGACAGGGCTATGAAAAACTGTTTTTT. Protein product: CATSGGQGYEKLFF.

The V gene is TRBV28, the J gene TRBJ2-2; no clear D. Germline assignment: CDR1 MDHEN and CDR2 SYDVKM. V lost 7 bases to trimming and J lost 5 bases, with 8 bases between them. The CDR3 contains 12 residues. CDR3: CASKFETGELFF. CDR3 DNA sequence: TGTGCCAGCAAGTTTGAGACCGGGGAGCTGTTTTTT. The complete variable domain, with remaining parts taken from reference TRBV28 and TRBJ2-2, reads DVKVTQSSRYLVKRTGEKVFLECVQDMDHENMFWYRQDPGLGLRLIYFSYDVKMKEKGDIPEGYSVSREKKERFSLILESASTNQTSMYLCASKFETGELFFGEGSRLTVL.

This clone turned up a few times. V usage is TRBV7-2 and J usage is TRBJ1-6; perhaps TRBD1 as D (5 bases). CDR1 and CDR2 (germline): SGHTA, FQGNSA. V shed 3 bases and J shed 8 bases, with 14 bases lying between them. The CDR3 totals 15 residues. CDR3 protein: CASSFQGITYSPLHF. The CDR3 bases are TGTGCCAGCAGCTTTCAGGGCATAACCTATTCACCCCTCCACTTT.

This chain uses TRBV7-9 with TRBJ2-3; the match to TRBD1 covers 7 bases. V trimming: 4 bases; J trimming: 2 bases; junction bases outside the gene matches: 9. Germline V gene sequence: CDR1 SEHNR, CDR2 FQNEAQ (reference sequence). This CDR3 comprises 16 residues. As DNA, the CDR3 is TGTGCCAGCAGCTCACCCCCGGGACAGAACACAGATACGCAGTATTTT. This gives the protein CASSSPPGQNTDTQYF.